This T cell receptor (beta chain) is from a study of T-cell reconstitution after alpha-beta-depleted transplantation in children. Using unique molecular identifiers, the investigators prepared the TCRbeta library. One entry per CDR3 protein, called by TCRdb with MiXCR from the PCR reads. This sample carries 400,000 to 500,000 distinct CDR3 sequences, roughly a tenth of them seen once, and the ten largest clones take roughly 5%. Trimming took 3 bases from V and 0 from J, leaving 18 bases between them. Looked up from germline, CDR1 is MNHEY and CDR2 is SMNVEV (reference sequence). The CDR3 totals 19 residues.

The sample consisted of PBMCs from the stem cell graft donor, taken from the stem cell graft. The TCR comes from a human donor who donated a stem cell graft to a child with acute myeloid leukemia. The chain links TRBV27 to TRBJ2-6; D gene uncertain. The CDR3 nucleotides are TGTGCCAGCAGTTTCCTCTCGGTAGTTGGCCACTCTGGGGCCAACGTCCTGACTTTC. It encodes CASSFLSVVGHSGANVLTF.